This TCR beta chain appears in the sequencing data of a study of cytomegalovirus exposure and HLA in healthy donors. The overall study: There were about 85 million unique TCRs (from HLA-typed donors) in an early data release. Study observations and caveats: Altogether, 160 or so TCR beta chains were recorded as cytomegalovirus-associated.

In the case of this clone: Its antigen is not known.

The PCR made use of 60 Vbeta and 13 Jbeta primers. Here immunoSEQ multiplex PCR was the method, and the copy in TCRdb shows in-frame clones only, minus some. The profile shows approximately 160,000 clones, 77% of them singletons. The CDR3 loop spans 13 amino acids. Looked up from germline, CDR1 is GTSNPN and CDR2 is SVGIG (reference sequence). Trimming pared 4 bases from V and 4 bases from J, leaving 13 bases between. The chain recombines TRBV30 with TRBJ1-1; D remains ambiguous. The TCR originated in a woman aged 40 to 50 in good health and CMV-seropositive. The specimen was PBMCs. The CDR3 sequence is CAWTYLEGTEAFF. CDR3 bases: TGTGCCTGGACCTACCTGGAGGGCACTGAAGCTTTCTTT.